This TCR beta chain was sequenced during a study of T cell changes during pregnancy in multiple sclerosis. J lost 1 base, V lost 0 bases, and 7 bases had no gene match. Per germline, CDR1 SGHDT and CDR2 YYEEEE. The length of the CDR3 is 17 residues. Repertoires were generated with immunoSEQ multiplex PCR, while TCRdb's copy carries only in-frame clones and drops some. The table includes 55,000 to 75,000 clones, roughly 89% detected once. The input for sequencing was peripheral blood, taken in the third trimester of pregnancy. The J gene is TRBJ2-4, the V gene TRBV5-6; the match to TRBD1 covers 7 bases. The receptor was derived from a female donor in good health, enrolled as a control in a pregnancy study. The CDR3 nucleotides read TGTGCCAGCAGCTTGGTACAGGGGAATGTGGCCAAAAACATTCAGTACTTC. Its protein product is CASSLVQGNVAKNIQYF.